The 25 T cell receptor beta chains listed next were all sequenced from one sample in a study of T cells after yellow fever vaccination. TCRdb re-analysed the 5' RACE reads in MiXCR, keeping a single row per CDR3 protein. This table has a few hundred thousand distinct CDR3 sequences, around 4% appearing once. This sample comprised PBMCs, obtained on the day of the yellow fever booster vaccination. These receptors came from a man aged 18 to 30 who received the YFV17D yellow fever vaccine.

Ten or more counts support this clonotype. The chain carries TRBV20-1 and TRBJ2-5; TRBD2 agrees at 11 bases. V lost 5 bases, J lost 3 bases, and 5 bases stayed unmatched. The CDR3 contains 14 residues. CDR1 DFQATT and CDR2 SNEGSKA come from the germline V gene (reference sequence). The CDR3 loop is CSAESTSGEETQYF. CDR3 in DNA: TGCAGTGCTGAGTCGACTAGCGGGGAAGAGACCCAGTACTTC.

This clonotype showed up many times. This sequence joins TRBV5-1 and TRBJ1-1; the D is unclear. V lost 0 bases and J lost 9, with 12 bases in between. CDR3 size: 13 residues. The germline V gene has CDR1 SGHRS and CDR2 YFSETQ. The CDR3, as DNA: TGCGCCAGCAGCTTGGGCTGGACGGTACAAGCTTTCTTT. This encodes CASSLGWTVQAFF.

This clonotype was seen a few times. The J gene is TRBJ1-2, the V gene TRBV20-1; a possible D gene is TRBD1 (5 bases). The CDR3 runs 14 residues. The germline CDR1 and CDR2 sequences are DFQATT and SNEGSKA (reference sequence). V shed 5 bases and J shed 0 bases, with 13 bases lying between them. CDR3 loop: CSALSWTSNYGYTF. The CDR3 bases are TGCAGTGCTCTGTCTTGGACATCTAACTATGGCTACACCTTC.

This clonotype was picked up many times. V is TRBV7-8 and J is TRBJ2-3, with 7 bases lining up with TRBD1. V lost 4 bases and J lost 2; bases outside the gene matches: 6. Looked up from germline, CDR1 is SGHVS and CDR2 is FQNEAQ. This CDR3 contains 15 residues. The CDR3 sequence is CASSWNRGDTDTQYF. The CDR3 region has the DNA TGTGCCAGCAGCTGGAACAGGGGTGACACAGATACGCAGTATTTT. Full variable domain (missing parts from reference TRBV7-8 and TRBJ2-3): GAGVSQSPRYKVAKRGQDVALRCDPISGHVSLFWYQQALGQGPEFLTYFQNEAQLDKSGLPSDRFFAERPEGSVSTLKIQRTQQEDSAVYLCASSWNRGDTDTQYFGPGTRLTVL.

Many counts were recorded for this clonotype. This chain joins TRBV9 and TRBJ2-6; D is tentatively TRBD1 or TRBD2 (5 bases each). CDR3 length equals 18 residues. Trimming pared 0 bases from V and 0 bases from J, leaving 13 bases between. Germline V gene data show CDR1 as SGDLS and CDR2 as YYNGEE. The CDR3 spells CASSVAGTAISGANVLTF. The CDR3 bases are TGTGCCAGCAGCGTAGCCGGGACGGCGATCTCTGGGGCCAACGTCCTGACTTTC.

This clonotype was recorded a few times. The chain uses TRBV5-1 and TRBJ1-4; unclear D gene. The germline CDR1 and CDR2 sequences are SGHRS and YFSETQ. The CDR3 totals 14 residues. Trimming left V 0 bases short and J 4 bases short, with 7 bases between. The CDR3 here is CASSLETHNEKLFF. In DNA, the CDR3 is TGCGCCAGCAGCTTGGAGACACATAATGAAAAACTGTTTTTT.

This clonotype was counted ten times or more. The chain carries TRBV3-1 and TRBJ2-5; 11 bases match TRBD2. Germline V CDR1 and CDR2: LGHDT, YNNKEL (reference sequence). V was pared by 2 bases and J by 5 bases, with 1 base of the junction left unmatched. The CDR3 sequence is 14 residues long. The CDR3 DNA follows: TGTGCCAGCAGCCAAACTAGCGGGGGTGAGACCCAGTACTTC. Amino acid sequence: CASSQTSGGETQYF.

This clonotype came up a few times. V gene TRBV27 combines with J gene TRBJ2-7; possibly TRBD2 for D (7 bases). Germline values: CDR1 MNHEY, CDR2 SMNVEV (reference sequence). V lost 3 bases to trimming and J lost 9 bases, with 15 bases between them. The CDR3 spans 13 residues. The CDR3 DNA is TGTGCCAGCAGTTTGGGGGGGGCAGGACGGCAGTACGTC. The encoded protein is CASSLGGAGRQYV.

This clonotype came up many times. The chain joins TRBV7-2 to TRBJ1-4; a possible D gene is TRBD1 (5 bases). Trimming removed 1 base from V and 7 bases from J, with 10 bases in between. Germline V CDR1 and CDR2: SGHTA, FQGNSA. This CDR3 is built from 14 residues. CDR3 nucleotide sequence: TGTGCCAGCAGCTTAGTGTGGGGCCGTGAAAAACTGTTTTTT. It codes for CASSLVWGREKLFF.

This chain links TRBV5-1 with TRBJ2-5, with 9 bases fitting TRBD2. The junction had 7 bases not matched to a gene; V was cut back by 4 bases and J by 3 bases. The CDR3 consists of 15 residues. In germline, CDR1 is SGHRS, CDR2 YFSETQ. CDR3 protein: CASSPGAGGEETQYF. The CDR3, as DNA: TGCGCCAGCAGCCCTGGAGCGGGGGGTGAAGAGACCCAGTACTTC.

The chain employs TRBV19 and TRBJ2-4; 10 positions agree with TRBD1. The CDR3 spans 15 residues. Germline CDR1 is LNHDA and CDR2 is SQIVND (reference sequence). J was trimmed by 8 bases and V by 4 bases; bases with no gene match: 8. CDR3 sequence: CASSTPGTGAYIQYF. Here the CDR3 DNA reads TGTGCCAGTAGTACCCCCGGGACAGGGGCATACATTCAGTACTTC. The variable domain in full, with the rest retrieved from reference TRBV19 and TRBJ2-4, is DGGITQSPKYLFRKEGQNVTLSCEQNLNHDAMYWYRQDPGQGLRLIYYSQIVNDFQKGDIAEGYSVSREKKESFPLTVTSAQKNPTAFYLCASSTPGTGAYIQYFGAGTRLSVL.

The gene calls are TRBV28 and TRBJ2-3; D is unclear. Germline assignment: CDR1 MDHEN and CDR2 SYDVKM. With 3 bases removed from V and 5 bases from J, the gap between germline ends came to 12 bases. This CDR3 region has 14 residues. The CDR3 region is CASSFSGFQDTQYF. The CDR3 DNA reads TGTGCCAGCAGTTTTTCCGGGTTCCAAGATACGCAGTATTTT.

The table lists this clonotype with many counts. V and J are TRBV4-2 and TRBJ2-1; 7 bases fit TRBD2. The CDR3 totals 17 residues. V lost 0 bases and J lost 4; bases outside the gene matches: 9. Germline V lookup: CDR1 LGHNA, CDR2 YNFKEQ. The chain's CDR3 is CASSQEVGLGVYNEQFF. The DNA of the CDR3 is TGTGCCAGCAGCCAAGAGGTAGGACTAGGAGTTTACAATGAGCAGTTCTTC.

This clonotype was seen at least ten times. This rearrangement joins TRBV5-1 to TRBJ2-7, with a weak D call TRBD2 (5 bases). Germline loops: CDR1 SGHRS, CDR2 YFSETQ. V shed 4 bases and J shed 5 bases, with 16 bases lying between them. This CDR3 is built from 14 residues. The CDR3 bases are TGCGCCAGCAGCGGGGAGCCCATGGCCCACGAGCAGTACTTC. Translation: CASSGEPMAHEQYF.

The sample holds a few counts of this clonotype. The chain has TRBV24-1 and TRBJ2-5; D is possibly TRBD1 or TRBD2 (5 bases each). This CDR3 region has 13 residues. Germline CDR1 KGHDR, CDR2 SFDVKD. Trimming cost V 7 bases and J 4 bases, with 12 bases left between them. The CDR3 region has the DNA TGTGCCACCAGCCTACTAGGGGTAGAGACCCAGTACTTC. This sequence encodes CATSLLGVETQYF.

This rearrangement joins TRBV28 to TRBJ1-2; D is perhaps TRBD1 (5 bases). Trimming shortened V by 2 bases and J by 9 bases, and 13 bases separated the two germline ends. Germline V gives CDR1 MDHEN, CDR2 SYDVKM. The CDR3 has 13 residues. Here the CDR3 DNA reads TGTGCCAGCAGTTTAAACGGGACCCCTCGCTACACCTTC. Its translation is CASSLNGTPRYTF.

Only a few counts were recorded for this clonotype. V gene TRBV12-3 or TRBV12-4 combines with J gene TRBJ1-5; D perhaps matches TRBD1 (6 bases). This CDR3 contains 18 residues. V was cut by 1 base and J by 1 base, with 17 bases left in between. The CDR3 region has the DNA TGTGCCAGCAGTTTAGGGACAGCAACTACCTTAAGCAATCAGCCCCAGCATTTT. Translating gives CASSLGTATTLSNQPQHF.

This clonotype occurred a few times. The J gene is TRBJ1-2, the V gene TRBV12-3 or TRBV12-4; D ambiguous. The CDR3 length is 13 residues. V gave up 2 bases and J gave up 7 bases, with 11 bases separating them. The CDR3 region is CASSLNSLFGYTF. The CDR3 DNA follows: TGTGCCAGCAGTTTAAACAGTTTGTTTGGCTACACCTTC.

This clonotype was observed at least ten times. The genes are TRBV28 and TRBJ2-1, with D unresolved. Germline lookup yields CDR1 MDHEN and CDR2 SYDVKM. The V gene lost 3 bases and the J gene lost 8 bases, with 11 bases spanning the gap. There are 13 residues in the CDR3. The CDR3 sequence is CASSFRAVDEQFF. The CDR3 nucleotides read TGTGCCAGCAGTTTCCGGGCTGTCGATGAGCAGTTCTTC.

The chain has TRBV20-1 and TRBJ1-5, with a possible D match to TRBD1 (5 bases). Trimming removed 0 bases from V and 7 bases from J, with 13 bases in between. Germline CDR1 and CDR2: DFQATT and SNEGSKA (reference sequence). The CDR3 is 14 amino acids. The CDR3 coding sequence is TGCAGTGCTAGAGAGGCGGGGGTTAAGCAGCCCCAGCATTTT. Protein sequence: CSAREAGVKQPQHF.

The genes are TRBV18 and TRBJ1-2; D not certain. From germline, CDR1 is KGHSH and CDR2 LQKENI. CDR3 length: 16 residues. The V and J ends lost 1 base and 2 bases respectively, with 14 bases between them. The CDR3 loop reads CASSPRDGGPNYGYTF. The DNA for the CDR3 is TGTGCCAGCTCACCACGTGATGGAGGGCCCAACTATGGCTACACCTTC.

This clonotype was recorded a few times. The CDR3 DNA is TGTGCCAGCAGTTACGGTCAGGGGGCCAACACCGGGGAGCTGTTTTTT. This gives the protein CASSYGQGANTGELFF. The chain is built from TRBV6-5 and TRBJ2-2, with 8 bases that match TRBD1. V shed 2 bases, J shed 2 bases, and the junction held 4 bases outside the gene matches. The V gene's germline CDR1 is MNHEY and CDR2 SVGAGI. CDR3 size: 16 residues.

This clonotype was observed many times. The CDR3 DNA sequence: TGTGCCAGCAGCTCGGGCGGGGGTGCAGAGACCCAGTACTTC. Its protein is CASSSGGGAETQYF. The gene calls are TRBV7-9 and TRBJ2-5; 7 bases are shared with TRBD2. With V trimmed by 4 bases and J by 4 bases, 6 bases remained unmatched. The CDR3 loop spans 14 amino acids. Germline V gene lookup returns CDR1 SEHNR and CDR2 FQNEAQ (reference sequence).

The gene calls are TRBV6-2 or TRBV6-3 and TRBJ2-2, with TRBD1 as a possible D gene (6 bases). From germline, CDR1 is MNHEY and CDR2 SVGEGT. The CDR3 loop spans 14 amino acids. Deletions cut 2 bases from V and 5 bases from J, with 9 bases between. The CDR3 DNA follows: TGTGCCAGCAGTTACGGACAGACTACCGGGGAGCTGTTTTTT. Its translation: CASSYGQTTGELFF.

This clonotype was seen ten or more times. The V gene is TRBV4-3, the J gene TRBJ2-1; 13 nucleotides match TRBD2. V was clipped by 4 bases and J by 4 bases; unmatched bases: 4. CDR1 LGHNA and CDR2 YSLEER come from the germline V gene. The CDR3 totals 16 residues. This CDR3 is CASSPGLAGKYNEQFF. CDR3 sequence (DNA): TGCGCCAGCAGCCCGGGACTAGCGGGGAAATACAATGAGCAGTTCTTC.